Listed below are T cell receptor beta chains from one sample, sequenced in a study of blood T cell repertoires in COVID-19. Using immunoSEQ multiplex PCR, the repertoire was profiled, and TCRdb retains in-frame clones only, with some absent. Of 85,000 to 120,000 clones in the sample, less than 80% were seen once. Sequences were obtained from peripheral blood. Every receptor here comes from a man older than 75 with COVID-19, enrolled during active disease. The CDR3 runs from the conserved cysteine through the conserved F or W. D genes are given only for firm matches. The size entry is marked missing in some rows and otherwise reads once, few, many or a size class.

J gene,clone size,D gene,V gene,CDR3 protein,CDR3 DNA
TRBJ1-2,few,TRBD1,TRBV9,CASSVEVRGVDGYTF,TGTGCCAGCAGCGTAGAAGTCAGGGGGGTCGATGGCTACACCTTC
TRBJ1-6,-,-,TRBV10-2,CASSTHDPGSSPLHF,TGCGCCAGCAGTACCCATGACCCGGGAAGCTCACCCCTCCACTTT
TRBJ2-2,-,-,TRBV5-6,CASSRDSQDDTGELFF,TGTGCCAGCAGTAGGGACTCCCAGGACGACACCGGGGAGCTGTTTTTT
TRBJ1-6,once,-,TRBV6-5,CASSPSRETPLHF,TGTGCCAGCAGTCCTTCAAGAGAAACACCCCTCCACTTT
TRBJ1-1,-,-,TRBV5-1,CASNRGQLNTEAFF,TGCGCCAGCAATAGAGGACAGTTGAACACTGAAGCTTTCTTT
TRBJ2-1,-,TRBD2,TRBV24-1,CATSGTGLADHNEQFF,TGTGCCACCAGTGGTACGGGACTAGCGGACCACAATGAGCAGTTCTTC
TRBJ2-2,once,TRBD2,TRBV24-1,CATSRAGKELFF,TGTGCCACCAGTCGAGCGGGAAAGGAGCTGTTTTTT
TRBJ2-1,-,TRBD2,TRBV10-1,CLPGLANEQFF,TGCCTTCCGGGACTAGCCAATGAGCAGTTCTTC
TRBJ2-1,-,TRBD2,TRBV5-4,CASSLGRRLAGGNEQFF,TGTGCCAGCAGCTTGGGCCGGAGACTAGCGGGAGGCAATGAGCAGTTCTTC
TRBJ2-1,few,TRBD2,TRBV7-8,CASSLGASGTYNEQFF,TGTGCCAGCAGCTTAGGGGCTAGCGGGACCTACAATGAGCAGTTCTTC
TRBJ1-5,-,-,TRBV28,CASRTPGGNQPQHF,TGTGCCAGCAGGACCCCCGGGGGCAATCAGCCCCAGCATTTT
TRBJ2-5,-,-,TRBV29-1,CSVEWAGQETQYF,TGCAGCGTTGAATGGGCAGGCCAAGAGACCCAGTACTTC
TRBJ1-1,-,-,TRBV6-5,CASSRHTEAFF,TGTGCCAGCAGTCGACATACTGAAGCTTTCTTT
TRBJ2-1,-,-,TRBV25-1,CASTRGRAYNEQFF,TGTGCCAGCACCCGAGGAAGAGCCTACAATGAGCAGTTCTTC
TRBJ1-3,-,TRBD1,TRBV7-9,CASGPGTGALNVRNTIYF,TGTGCCAGCGGACCCGGGACAGGGGCCTTGAACGTGAGAAACACCATATATTTT
TRBJ1-2,-,-,TRBV28,CASSLGLDYGYTF,TGTGCCAGCAGCCTGGGCCTTGACTATGGCTACACCTTC
TRBJ2-7,once,TRBD2,TRBV3-1/TRBV3-2,CASSHVLAGGTSYEQYF,TGTGCCAGCAGCCACGTACTAGCGGGAGGGACCTCCTACGAGCAGTACTTC
TRBJ1-4,-,-,TRBV20-1,CSASRGEKLFF,TGCAGTGCTAGTCGGGGTGAAAAACTGTTTTTT
TRBJ2-1,-,TRBD2,TRBV28,CASLKGTGTSGYNEQFF,TGTGCCAGCCTTAAAGGGACCGGGACTAGCGGATACAATGAGCAGTTCTTC
TRBJ2-5,-,-,TRBV15,CATTPDSGLQETQYF,TGTGCCACCACCCCGGATAGCGGTTTGCAAGAGACCCAGTACTTC
TRBJ2-7,-,-,TRBV5-1,CASSLVVGVYEQYF,TGCGCCAGCAGCTTGGTGGTAGGAGTATACGAGCAGTACTTC
TRBJ1-3,-,-,TRBV5-4,CASSLPGGGNTIYF,TGTGCCAGCAGCTTGCCGGGGGGTGGAAACACCATATATTTT
TRBJ1-5,-,TRBD1,TRBV5-1,CASSWGQGGTEPQHF,TGCGCCAGCAGCTGGGGACAGGGTGGCACGGAGCCCCAGCATTTT
TRBJ2-7,-,-,TRBV29-1,CSVGLGPGWEQYF,TGCAGCGTTGGTCTGGGCCCGGGGTGGGAGCAGTACTTC
TRBJ1-5,-,TRBD1,TRBV5-4,CASSQDRDQPQHF,TGTGCCAGCAGTCAGGACAGGGACCAGCCCCAGCATTTT
TRBJ1-4,-,-,TRBV7-9,CASSFGLGTNEKLFF,TGTGCCAGCAGCTTCGGACTGGGAACTAATGAAAAACTGTTTTTT
TRBJ2-1,-,-,TRBV19,CASSQISSQSNEQFF,TGTGCCAGTAGTCAGATAAGTAGCCAGAGTAATGAGCAGTTCTTC
TRBJ1-4,-,TRBD1,TRBV29-1,CSALTGVDSEKLFF,TGCAGCGCACTCACAGGGGTCGATAGTGAAAAACTGTTTTTT
TRBJ2-2,once,TRBD1,TRBV19,CASTPPGTGIAGELFF,TGTGCCAGTACACCCCCCGGGACAGGAATCGCCGGGGAGCTGTTTTTT
TRBJ1-1,-,-,TRBV28,CASRPPHALNTEAFF,TGTGCCAGCAGACCCCCCCACGCCCTAAACACTGAAGCTTTCTTT
TRBJ1-1,many,-,TRBV28,CASSSGITEAFF,TGTGCCAGCAGTTCAGGGATCACTGAAGCTTTCTTT
TRBJ2-4,-,TRBD1,TRBV7-9,CASSPLRGRWDKNIQYF,TGTGCCAGCAGCCCTTTGAGGGGGCGCTGGGACAAAAACATTCAGTACTTC
TRBJ2-3,-,TRBD2,TRBV4-3,CASSQGGTSGTDTQYF,TGCGCCAGCAGCCAAGGAGGGACTAGCGGCACAGATACGCAGTATTTT
TRBJ1-6,-,TRBD1,TRBV10-3,CASRPGTGGNSPLHF,TGTGCCTCCCGGCCGGGGACAGGGGGTAATTCACCCCTCCACTTT
TRBJ1-6,-,-,TRBV7-9,CASSLTTGPSPLHF,TGTGCCAGCAGCTTAACCACAGGGCCTTCACCCCTCCACTTT
TRBJ2-1,-,TRBD2,TRBV5-1,CASSPGLADNEQFF,TGCGCCAGCTCCCCGGGACTAGCGGACAATGAGCAGTTCTTC
TRBJ2-7,-,TRBD1,TRBV6-6,CASSNSGTGSYEQYF,TGTGCCAGCAGCAATTCGGGGACAGGGAGCTACGAGCAGTACTTC
TRBJ1-2,-,-,TRBV12-2,CASPRTKGMNGYTF,TGTGCAAGTCCACGAACGAAGGGGATGAATGGCTACACCTTC
TRBJ2-7,-,TRBD2,TRBV28,CASSLLGGGSSYEQYF,TGTGCCAGCAGTTTATTAGGCGGGGGGAGCTCCTACGAGCAGTACTTC
TRBJ1-2,-,TRBD1,TRBV19,CASSIVGTGRGRVYGYTF,TGTGCCAGTAGTATCGTGGGGACAGGGAGGGGCCGAGTCTATGGCTACACCTTC
TRBJ1-2,few,TRBD1,TRBV30,CAWSVVGTGRDYGYTF,TGTGCCTGGAGTGTGGTGGGGACAGGGAGGGACTATGGCTACACCTTC
TRBJ2-3,-,TRBD1,TRBV4-2,CASSQVGGQGRDTQYF,TGTGCCAGCAGCCAAGTTGGGGGACAGGGTAGAGATACGCAGTATTTT
TRBJ2-1,-,-,TRBV25-1,CASSDGGRNEQFF,TGTGCCAGCAGTGATGGCGGGCGGAATGAGCAGTTCTTC